This TCR beta chain was documented in a study of shared clonotypes between healthy human individuals. Findings of the study overall: Clonotypes shared by all four sorted-subset donors had higher generation probabilities than non-shared clonotypes.

Researchers ran the assay at a deep level. Profiled with immunoSEQ multiplex PCR; TCRdb holds only in-frame clones, not every one. This sample has some 1 million clones, with around 74% found just once. Of note for this clone: Its antigen remains unidentified.

This sequence originates from a man aged 18 to 29 in good health. Sequenced material: memory CD4+ T cells sorted from blood. Subset: CD45RA-negative fraction.

The CDR3 DNA reads TGTGCCGGACGCTTAAACAGGGACTATGGCTACACCTTC. Protein product: CAGRLNRDYGYTF. The chain couples TRBV11-3 to TRBJ1-2; maybe TRBD1 (6 bases). Germline V gives CDR1 SGHNT, CDR2 YENEEA. The CDR3 runs 13 residues. V lost 11 bases and J 3 bases, leaving 16 bases between the germline ends.